This section outlines one T cell receptor (beta chain) sequence together with its context. Which antigen it targets is not known. Qualities for individual bases were not recorded, and no much larger clone is one base off. This sample was included in a study of TIL therapy for anti-PD-1-resistant metastatic lung cancer (dated by TCRdb to about 2021). Regarding the research as a whole: A median age of approximately 50 years (range about 35-75) and a median tumor PD-L1 proportion score of 4.5% to 6.5% were recorded among enrolled patients. The cohort was predominantly lung adenocarcinoma, with several EGFR-mutant and two ALK-rearranged tumors, and half of patients were current or former smokers. Across the cohort, whole-exome sequencing showed a median non-synonymous tumor mutation burden of roughly 1.5 mutations per megabase. T cell receptor beta sequencing of tumor and peripheral blood was used to follow clonotypes across the tumor, the expanded TIL product and serial blood samples. What the work shows at the level of the full study, not this receptor alone: Compared with baseline intratumoral T cells, expanded TIL cultures were more clonal and less diverse (median clonality approximately 6% vs 31%, p < 0.0001). Because the cohort was highly selected, with more treatment-naive, never-smoker and oncogene-addicted patients than is typical, generalizability is limited. The study protocol defined all tumor marker inferences as exploratory. TIL culture showed high clonal turnover, with many enriched product clones undetected in the baseline tumor, suggesting clonal contraction rather than faithful expansion.

The immunoSEQ v3 hsTCRB kit was used to amplify TCR beta CDR3 regions from genomic DNA through bias-controlled multiplex PCR. TCR libraries were sequenced on an Illumina NextSeq 500 to about 1.8 million read pairs for survey level or roughly 4.5-6 million for deep level. The authors' pipeline ran thus. V, D and J genes were assigned, non-productive sequences were removed, and clonality was reported by immunoSEQ Analyzer software. To compare repertoires between infused TIL and blood, productive Simpson clonality was used along with the Morisita overlap index of productive TRB rearrangements. As stored in TCRdb, this immuneACCESS dataset retains in-frame rearrangements with V and J assigned. A fraction of the clones does not appear; measured against another copy, unresolved V genes explain less than half of the discrepancy, and the remainder lacks a known reason. V and J calls and clone size are copied from that table; D and trimming were computed from the DNA. Present in this sample are about 95,000 clones, about three fifths of which were seen just once. The biggest ten clones account for approximately 10% of the sample.

The sample's time point label, in plain terms: pre-treatment sample, taken before nivolumab and TIL therapy. The baseline tumor samples were excised metastases, mostly pleural nodules or supraclavicular lymph nodes, taken from the same resection that was used to grow TIL. Tumors were harvested prior to any PD-1/PD-L1 blockade, after which nivolumab was administered to patients, and lymphodepletion, expanded TIL infusion and IL-2 were given to patients who progressed. Adults with stage 4 NSCLC were enrolled in a dual-center phase I trial from October 2017 to early 2020. The samples were drawn from an open-label, single-arm phase I trial testing tumor-infiltrating lymphocyte therapy combined with nivolumab in advanced non-small cell lung cancer. Parts of each resected tumor were snap-frozen in liquid nitrogen and kept at -80 degrees C. Tumor regions of interest were chosen on H&E sections by laser-capture macrodissection, pulverized into approximately 15 mg aliquots, and extracted with Qiagen Allprep kits.

CDR1 and CDR2 are read off the germline V gene as MNHEY and SVGEGT. Taken from cysteine to phenylalanine, the CDR3 has 12 residues. CDR3 DNA is the only sequence kept; it has 36 bases, read in frame from the first base. Deletion took 2 bases off V and 4 bases off J, with a span of 5 bases between the germline ends. The rearranged chain carries TRBV6-2 or TRBV6-3 and TRBJ1-2, with the D gene call left open. The sequencing here drew on tumor tissue, taken at baseline. The TCR was taken from a person aged 25-85 years with non-small cell lung cancer. CDR3 protein: CASSYDPYGYTF. The nucleotide sequence reads as follows: TGTGCCAGCAGTTACGATCCCTATGGCTACACCTTC.